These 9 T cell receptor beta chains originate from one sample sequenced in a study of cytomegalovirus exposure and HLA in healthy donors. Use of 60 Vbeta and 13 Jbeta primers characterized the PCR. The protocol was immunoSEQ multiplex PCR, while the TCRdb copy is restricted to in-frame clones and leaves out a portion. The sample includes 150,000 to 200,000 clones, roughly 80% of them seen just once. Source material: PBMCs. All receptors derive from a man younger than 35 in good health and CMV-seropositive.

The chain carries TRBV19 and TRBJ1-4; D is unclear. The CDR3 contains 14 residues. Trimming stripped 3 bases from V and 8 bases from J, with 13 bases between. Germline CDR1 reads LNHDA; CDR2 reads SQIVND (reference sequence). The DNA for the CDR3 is TGTGCCAGTAGTATCGGCCCCTTGGAGGAAAAACTGTTTTTT. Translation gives CASSIGPLEEKLFF.

CDR3 loop: CASSFVETDTQYF. The CDR3 DNA is TGTGCCAGCAGCTTCGTAGAGACAGATACGCAGTATTTT. The V call is TRBV5-4, the J call TRBJ2-3; no firm D call. The CDR3 is 13 amino acids. Trimming took off 2 bases at V and 3 bases at J, with 7 bases between the two ends. Germline V gives CDR1 SGHNT, CDR2 YYREEE (reference sequence). The whole variable domain, filled in from reference TRBV5-4 and TRBJ2-3, reads ETGVTQSPTHLIKTRGQQVTLRCSSQSGHNTVSWYQQALGQGPQFIFQYYREEENGRGNFPPRFSGLQFPNYSSELNVNALELDDSALYLCASSFVETDTQYFGPGTRLTVL.

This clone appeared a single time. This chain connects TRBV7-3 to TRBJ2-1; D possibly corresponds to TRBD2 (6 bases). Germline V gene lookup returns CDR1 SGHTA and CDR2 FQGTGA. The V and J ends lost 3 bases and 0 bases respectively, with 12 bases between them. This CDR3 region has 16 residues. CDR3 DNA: TGTGCCAGCAGCTTGGATGGGGGGAGCTCCTACAATGAGCAGTTCTTC. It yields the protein CASSLDGGSSYNEQFF. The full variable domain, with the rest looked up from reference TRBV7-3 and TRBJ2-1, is GAGVSQTPSNKVTEKGKYVELRCDPISGHTALYWYRQSLGQGPEFLIYFQGTGAADDSGLPNDRFFAVRPEGSVSTLKIQRTERGDSAVYLCASSLDGGSSYNEQFFGPGTRLTVL.

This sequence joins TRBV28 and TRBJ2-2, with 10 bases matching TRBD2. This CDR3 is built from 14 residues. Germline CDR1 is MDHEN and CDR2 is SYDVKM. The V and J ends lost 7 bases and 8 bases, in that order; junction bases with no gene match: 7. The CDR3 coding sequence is TGTGCCAGCACCTTAGCGGGGGGCGGAGGGGAGCTGTTTTTT. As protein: CASTLAGGGGELFF.

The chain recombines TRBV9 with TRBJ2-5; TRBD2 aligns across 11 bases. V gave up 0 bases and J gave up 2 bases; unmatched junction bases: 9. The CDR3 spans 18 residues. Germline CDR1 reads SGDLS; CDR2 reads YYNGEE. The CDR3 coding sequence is TGTGCCAGCAGCGTAGGTCTAGCGGGGGGCCCTTATCAAGAGACCCAGTACTTC. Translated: CASSVGLAGGPYQETQYF.

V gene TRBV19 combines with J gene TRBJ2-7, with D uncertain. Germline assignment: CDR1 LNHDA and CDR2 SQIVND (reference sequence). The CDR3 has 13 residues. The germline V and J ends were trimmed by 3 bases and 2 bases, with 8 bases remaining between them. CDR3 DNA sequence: TGTGCCAGTAGTATTAACGTAGCCTACGAGCAGTACTTC. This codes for CASSINVAYEQYF.

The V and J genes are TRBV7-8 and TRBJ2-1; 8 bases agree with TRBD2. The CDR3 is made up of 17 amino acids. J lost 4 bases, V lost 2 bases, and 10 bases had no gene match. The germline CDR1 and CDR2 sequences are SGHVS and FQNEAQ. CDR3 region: CASSLIGASGLYNEQFF. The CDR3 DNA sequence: TGTGCCAGCAGCTTAATCGGGGCTAGCGGGCTATACAATGAGCAGTTCTTC.

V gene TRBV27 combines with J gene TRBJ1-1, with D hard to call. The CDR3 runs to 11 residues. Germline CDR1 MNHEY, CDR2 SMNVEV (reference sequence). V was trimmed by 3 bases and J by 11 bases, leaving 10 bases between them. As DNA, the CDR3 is TGTGCCAGCAGTTTTGGTCGGAGCGCTTTCTTT. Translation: CASSFGRSAFF.

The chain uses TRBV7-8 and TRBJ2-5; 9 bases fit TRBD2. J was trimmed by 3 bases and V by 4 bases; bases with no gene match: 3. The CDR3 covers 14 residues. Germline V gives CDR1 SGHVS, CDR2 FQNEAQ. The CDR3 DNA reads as TGTGCCAGCAGCTCGACTAGCGGTAAAGAGACCCAGTACTTC. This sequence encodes CASSSTSGKETQYF.